This T cell receptor (beta chain) was obtained from a study of human T cells and chemical hapten exposure. Study context: Diphenylcyclopropenone doses were given weekly to the scalps of patients across the approximately 24-week study. Per-sample TCR yields varied mainly from small pooled library volume differences.

The CDR3 runs 14 residues. Unmatched junction bases numbered 9, after V lost 10 bases and J lost 0 bases. Germline CDR1 reads MDHEN; CDR2 reads SYDVKM. Time point denoted: pre-sensitization, week 0. Described treatment: therapeutic diphenylcyclopropenone sensitization with weekly scalp DPC. One entry per CDR3 protein, called by TCRdb with MiXCR from the RACE reads. The table has more than 80,000 distinct CDR3 sequences, roughly 12% seen once. The sequenced sample was whole blood, obtained in connection with sensitization to the hapten diphenylcyclopropenone (DPC). The V and J genes are TRBV28 and TRBJ2-7, with 7 bases identical to TRBD1. The clonotype comes from a woman aged 45-60 years with alopecia areata. Some clones in this sample may be carry-over from other donors' samples. The CDR3 nucleotides are TGTGCCACGGCAGAGACAGGGAGCTCCTACGAGCAGTACTTC. This codes for CATAETGSSYEQYF.